This T cell receptor (beta chain) originates from a study of blood T cell repertoires in COVID-19. Whole-study context: Spain, Italy and the United States supplied samples that represented acute and convalescent COVID-19. From T cells, B-cell-depleted T cells, or PBMCs came the material, which was cDNA or gDNA.

J was trimmed by 1 base and V by 4 bases; bases with no gene match: 7. Germline V CDR1 and CDR2: SGDLS, YYNGEE. The CDR3 runs 17 residues. Under the authors' procedure: Reference gene primer amplification gave estimated nucleated cell counts. The data were produced by immunoSEQ multiplex PCR, yet TCRdb's version contains in-frame clones alone and is incomplete. V and J calls and clone size are those listed in that table; D and trimming were worked out from the DNA. The sample carries about 19,000 clones, 85% recorded once. The rearrangement joins TRBV9 to TRBJ2-5; 13 bases agree with TRBD2. The receptor comes from a man of 80 years or more with acute or convalescent COVID-19. What was sequenced was peripheral blood. For the CDR3, the DNA is TGTGCCAGCAGCCCCCGACTAGCGGGGGGAGGCCAAGAGACCCAGTACTTC. Protein sequence: CASSPRLAGGGQETQYF. Using reference TRBV9 and TRBJ2-5 for the parts outside the CDR3, the full variable domain is DSGVTQTPKHLITATGQRVTLRCSPRSGDLSVYWYQQSLDQGLQFLIQYYNGEERAKGNILERFSAQQFPDLHSELNLSSLELGDSALYFCASSPRLAGGGQETQYFGPGTRLLVL.